This T cell receptor (beta chain) appears in the sequencing data of a study of CD8+ T cells in alopecia areata. The wider study: Tofacitinib lasted 6 to 18 months, then 6 months off drug. General observations from the study: The study found higher clonality in lesional than normal scalp, especially in alopecia totalis/universalis. Normal skin's resident alphabeta T cells are sequenced alongside lesional scalp T cells. Mice showed TCR sharing more clearly than patients did, possibly owing to HLA.

Note on this clone: The antigen remains unidentified.

TCR sequencing used cDNA made by reverse transcription of extracted RNA. The repertoire was sequenced with immunoSEQ multiplex PCR; TCRdb's copy has only in-frame clones and lacks some. This sample has fewer than 100,000 clones, with about 45% found just once. Sequenced: CD4+ T cells sorted from blood. This TCR was recovered from a human donor with alopecia areata.

CDR3: CASSGASVETQYF. CDR3 sequence (DNA): TGTGCCAGCTCAGGCGCGTCCGTAGAGACCCAGTACTTC. V and J are TRBV18 and TRBJ2-5; D ambiguous. The CDR3 is made up of 13 amino acids. V was cut by 5 bases and J by 4 bases, with 11 bases left in between. Germline loops: CDR1 KGHSH, CDR2 LQKENI. Full variable domain (outside the CDR3, taken from reference TRBV18 and TRBJ2-5): NAGVMQNPRHLVRRRGQEARLRCSPMKGHSHVYWYRQLPEEGLKFMVYLQKENIIDESGMPKERFSAEFPKEGPSILRIQQVVRGDSAAYFCASSGASVETQYFGPGTRLLVL.